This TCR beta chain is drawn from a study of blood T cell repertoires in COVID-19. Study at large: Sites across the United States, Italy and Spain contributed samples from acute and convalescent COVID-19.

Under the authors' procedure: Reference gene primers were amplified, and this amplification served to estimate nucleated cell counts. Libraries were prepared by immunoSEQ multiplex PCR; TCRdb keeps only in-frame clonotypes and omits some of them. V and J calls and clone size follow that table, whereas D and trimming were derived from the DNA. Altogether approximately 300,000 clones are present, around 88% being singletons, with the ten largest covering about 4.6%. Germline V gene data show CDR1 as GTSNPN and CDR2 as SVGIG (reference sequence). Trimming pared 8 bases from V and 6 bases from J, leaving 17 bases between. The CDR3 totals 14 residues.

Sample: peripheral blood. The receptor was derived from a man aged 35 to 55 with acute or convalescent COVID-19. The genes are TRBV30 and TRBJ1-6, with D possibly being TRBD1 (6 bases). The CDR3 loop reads CAGTDRRSNSPLHF. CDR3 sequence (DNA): TGTGCCGGAACGGACAGACGCAGTAATTCACCCCTCCACTTT.